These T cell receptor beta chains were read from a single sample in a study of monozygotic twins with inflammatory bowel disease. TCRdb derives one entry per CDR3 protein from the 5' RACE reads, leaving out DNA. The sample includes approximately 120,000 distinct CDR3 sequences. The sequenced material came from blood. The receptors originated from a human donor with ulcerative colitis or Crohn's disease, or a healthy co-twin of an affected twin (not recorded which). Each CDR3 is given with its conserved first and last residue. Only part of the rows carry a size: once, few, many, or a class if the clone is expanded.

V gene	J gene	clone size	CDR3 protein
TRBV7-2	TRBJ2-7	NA	CASKVGGDLYEQYF
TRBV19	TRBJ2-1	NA	CASRRGQGASNEQFF
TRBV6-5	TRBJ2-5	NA	CASSYAQRETQYF
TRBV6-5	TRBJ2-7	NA	CASSYLFGSGYEQYF
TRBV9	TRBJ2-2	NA	CASSIGSGPGELFF
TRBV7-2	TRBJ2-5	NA	CASRSSRGSPKETQYF
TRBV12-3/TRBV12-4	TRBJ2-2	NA	CASSLASGAHTGELFF
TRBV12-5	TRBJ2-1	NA	CASARSGSNEQFF
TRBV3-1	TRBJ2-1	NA	CASSQVGGKTYNEQFF
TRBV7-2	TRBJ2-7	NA	CASSSDRESEQYF
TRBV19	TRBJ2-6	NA	CASTGANVLTF
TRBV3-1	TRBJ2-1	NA	CASSQGLGGYNEQFF
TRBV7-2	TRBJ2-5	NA	CASSLDSGETQYF
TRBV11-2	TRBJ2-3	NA	CASSTLGGQGYTQYF
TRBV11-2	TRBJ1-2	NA	CASRPQAPGHRYGYTF
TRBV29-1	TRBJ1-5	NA	CSAGLHSNQPQHF
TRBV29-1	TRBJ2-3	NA	CSVAGMYLGTDTQYF
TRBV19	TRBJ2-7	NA	CASSIDRSGYEQYF
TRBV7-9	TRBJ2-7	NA	CASSLRDDYEQYF
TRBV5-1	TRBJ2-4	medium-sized	CASSLLLAGHGLYF
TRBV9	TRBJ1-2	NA	CASSVGTDNYGYTF
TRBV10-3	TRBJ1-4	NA	CAISDPRTDGEKLFF
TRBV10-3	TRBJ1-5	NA	CAISSERGNQPQHF